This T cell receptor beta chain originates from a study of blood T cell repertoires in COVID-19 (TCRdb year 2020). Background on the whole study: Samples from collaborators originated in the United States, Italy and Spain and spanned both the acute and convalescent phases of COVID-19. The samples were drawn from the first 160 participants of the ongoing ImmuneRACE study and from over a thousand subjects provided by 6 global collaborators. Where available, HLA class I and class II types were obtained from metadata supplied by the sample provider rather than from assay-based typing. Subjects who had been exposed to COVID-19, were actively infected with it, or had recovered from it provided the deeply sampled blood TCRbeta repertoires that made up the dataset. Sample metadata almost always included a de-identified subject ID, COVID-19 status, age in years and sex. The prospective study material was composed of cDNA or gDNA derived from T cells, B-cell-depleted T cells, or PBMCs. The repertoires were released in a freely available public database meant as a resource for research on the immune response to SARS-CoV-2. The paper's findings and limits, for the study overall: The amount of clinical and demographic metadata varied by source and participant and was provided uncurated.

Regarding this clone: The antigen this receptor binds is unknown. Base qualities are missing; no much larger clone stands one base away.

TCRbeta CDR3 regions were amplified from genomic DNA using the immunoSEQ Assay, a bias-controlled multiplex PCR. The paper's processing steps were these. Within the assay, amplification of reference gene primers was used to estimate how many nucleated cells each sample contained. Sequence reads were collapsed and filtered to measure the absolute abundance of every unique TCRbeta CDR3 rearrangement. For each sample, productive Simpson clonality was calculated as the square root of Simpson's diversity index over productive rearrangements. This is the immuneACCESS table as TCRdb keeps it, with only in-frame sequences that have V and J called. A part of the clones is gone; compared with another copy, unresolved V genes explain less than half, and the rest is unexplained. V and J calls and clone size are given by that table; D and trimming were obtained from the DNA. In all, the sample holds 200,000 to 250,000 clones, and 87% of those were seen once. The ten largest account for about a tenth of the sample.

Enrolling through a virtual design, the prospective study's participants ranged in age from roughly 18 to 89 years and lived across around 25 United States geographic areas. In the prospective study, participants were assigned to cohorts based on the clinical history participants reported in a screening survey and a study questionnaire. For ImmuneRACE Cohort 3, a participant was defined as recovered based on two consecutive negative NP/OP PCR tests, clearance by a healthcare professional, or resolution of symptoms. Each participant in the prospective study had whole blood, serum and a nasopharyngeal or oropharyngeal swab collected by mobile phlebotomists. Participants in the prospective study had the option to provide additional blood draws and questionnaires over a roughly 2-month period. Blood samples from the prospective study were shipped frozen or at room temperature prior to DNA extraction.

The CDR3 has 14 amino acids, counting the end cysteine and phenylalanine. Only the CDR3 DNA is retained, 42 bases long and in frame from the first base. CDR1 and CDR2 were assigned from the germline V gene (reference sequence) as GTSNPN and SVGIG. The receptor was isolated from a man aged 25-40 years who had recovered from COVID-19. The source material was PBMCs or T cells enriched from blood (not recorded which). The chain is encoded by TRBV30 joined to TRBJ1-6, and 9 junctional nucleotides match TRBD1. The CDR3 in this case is CALRTGGLNSPLHF. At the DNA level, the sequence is TGTGCTTTAAGAACAGGGGGCCTTAATTCACCCCTCCACTTT.